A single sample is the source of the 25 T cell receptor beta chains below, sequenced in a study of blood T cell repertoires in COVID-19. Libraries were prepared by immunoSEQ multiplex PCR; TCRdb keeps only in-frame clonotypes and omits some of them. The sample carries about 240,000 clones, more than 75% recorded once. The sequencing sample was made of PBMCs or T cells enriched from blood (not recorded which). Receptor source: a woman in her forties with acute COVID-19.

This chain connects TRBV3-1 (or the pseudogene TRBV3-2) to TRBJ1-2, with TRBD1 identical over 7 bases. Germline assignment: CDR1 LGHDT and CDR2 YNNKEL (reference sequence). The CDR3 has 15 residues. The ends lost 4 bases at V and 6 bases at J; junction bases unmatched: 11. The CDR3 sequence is CASSRTGEALHGYTF. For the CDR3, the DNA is TGTGCCAGCAGCCGAACAGGGGAGGCTTTGCATGGCTACACCTTC.

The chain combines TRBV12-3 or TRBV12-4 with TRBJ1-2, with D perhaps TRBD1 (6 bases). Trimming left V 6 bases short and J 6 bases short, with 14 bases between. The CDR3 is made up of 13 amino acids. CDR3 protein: CASSPQGFHGYTF. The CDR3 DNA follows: TGTGCCAGCAGCCCTCAGGGGTTTCATGGCTACACCTTC.

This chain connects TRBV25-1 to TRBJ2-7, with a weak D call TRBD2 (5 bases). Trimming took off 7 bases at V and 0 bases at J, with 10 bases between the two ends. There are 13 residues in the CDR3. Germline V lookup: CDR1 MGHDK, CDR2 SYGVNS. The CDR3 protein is CASMPTTSYEQYF. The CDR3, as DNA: TGTGCCAGCATGCCGACTACCTCCTACGAGCAGTACTTC.

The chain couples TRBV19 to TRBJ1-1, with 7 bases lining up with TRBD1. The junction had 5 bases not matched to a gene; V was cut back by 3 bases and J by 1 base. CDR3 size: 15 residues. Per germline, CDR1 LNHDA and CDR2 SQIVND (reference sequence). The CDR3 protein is CASSIRGQANTEAFF. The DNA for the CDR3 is TGTGCCAGTAGTATTCGTGGACAGGCGAACACTGAAGCTTTCTTT.

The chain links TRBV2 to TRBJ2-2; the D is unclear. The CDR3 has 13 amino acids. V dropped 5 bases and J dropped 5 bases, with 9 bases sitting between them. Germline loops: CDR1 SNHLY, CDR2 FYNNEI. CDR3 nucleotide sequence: TGTGCCAGCAGTCGGTGGTATACCGGGGAGCTGTTTTTT. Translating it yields CASSRWYTGELFF. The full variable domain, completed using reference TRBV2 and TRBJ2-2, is EPEVTQTPSHQVTQMGQEVILRCVPISNHLYFYWYRQILGQKVEFLVSFYNNEISEKSEIFDDQFSVERPDGSNFTLKIRSTKLEDSAMYFCASSRWYTGELFFGEGSRLTVL.

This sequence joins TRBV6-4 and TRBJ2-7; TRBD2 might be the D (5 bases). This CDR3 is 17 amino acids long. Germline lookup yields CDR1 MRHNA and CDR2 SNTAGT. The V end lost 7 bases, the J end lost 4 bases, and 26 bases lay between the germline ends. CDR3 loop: CASNPLWTTRDAYEQYF. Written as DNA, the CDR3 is TGTGCCAGCAACCCCCTGTGGACCACACGGGATGCGTACGAGCAGTACTTC.

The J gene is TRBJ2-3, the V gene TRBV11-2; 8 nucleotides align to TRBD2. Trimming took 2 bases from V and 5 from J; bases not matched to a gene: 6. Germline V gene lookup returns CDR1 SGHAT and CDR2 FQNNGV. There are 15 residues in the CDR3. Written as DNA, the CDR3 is TGTGCCAGCAGCTTAAGCGGGAGAGAGGTAGATACGCAGTATTTT. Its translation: CASSLSGREVDTQYF.

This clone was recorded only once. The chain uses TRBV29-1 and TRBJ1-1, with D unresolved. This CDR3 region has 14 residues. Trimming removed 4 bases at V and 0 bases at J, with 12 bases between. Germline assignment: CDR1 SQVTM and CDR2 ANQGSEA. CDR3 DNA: TGCAGCGTTGCCGGGGTTTCAATGAACACTGAAGCTTTCTTT. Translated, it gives CSVAGVSMNTEAFF.

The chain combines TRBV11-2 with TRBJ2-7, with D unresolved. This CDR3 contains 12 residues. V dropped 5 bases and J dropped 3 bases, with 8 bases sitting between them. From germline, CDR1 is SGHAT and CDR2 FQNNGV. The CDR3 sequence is CASSLTLYEQYF. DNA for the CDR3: TGTGCCAGCAGCCTAACTCTCTACGAGCAGTACTTC.

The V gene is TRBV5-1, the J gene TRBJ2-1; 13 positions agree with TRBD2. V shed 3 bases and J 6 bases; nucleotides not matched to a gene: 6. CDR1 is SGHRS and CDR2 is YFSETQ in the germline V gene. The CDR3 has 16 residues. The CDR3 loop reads CASSSTSGRIGNEQFF. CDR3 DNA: TGCGCCAGCAGCTCGACTAGCGGGAGGATAGGCAATGAGCAGTTCTTC.

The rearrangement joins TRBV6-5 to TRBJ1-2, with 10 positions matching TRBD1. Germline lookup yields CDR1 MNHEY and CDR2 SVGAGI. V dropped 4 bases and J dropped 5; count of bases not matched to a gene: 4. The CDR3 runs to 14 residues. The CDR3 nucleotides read TGTGCCAGCAGTTCTGGACAGGGGGGTTATGGCTACACCTTC. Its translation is CASSSGQGGYGYTF.

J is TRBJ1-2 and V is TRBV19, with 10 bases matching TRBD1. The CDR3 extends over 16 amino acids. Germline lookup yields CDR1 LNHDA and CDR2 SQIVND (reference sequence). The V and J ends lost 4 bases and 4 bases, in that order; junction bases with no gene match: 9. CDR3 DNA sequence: TGTGCCAGTAGTACCCCCGGGACAGGGGAGGGCTATGGCTACACCTTC. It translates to CASSTPGTGEGYGYTF.

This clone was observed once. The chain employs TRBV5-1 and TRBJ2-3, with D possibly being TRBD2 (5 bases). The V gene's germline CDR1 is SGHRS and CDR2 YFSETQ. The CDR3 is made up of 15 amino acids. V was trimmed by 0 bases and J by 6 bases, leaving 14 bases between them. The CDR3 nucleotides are TGCGCCAGCAGCTTGGGCGGTAGCGATTGGGATACGCAGTATTTT. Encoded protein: CASSLGGSDWDTQYF.

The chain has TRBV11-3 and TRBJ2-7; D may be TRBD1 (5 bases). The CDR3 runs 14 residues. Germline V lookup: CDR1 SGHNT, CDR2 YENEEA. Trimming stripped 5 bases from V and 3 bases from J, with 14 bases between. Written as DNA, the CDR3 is TGTGCCAGCAGCCCCAGGCAAGGGGTCTACGAGCAGTACTTC. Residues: CASSPRQGVYEQYF.

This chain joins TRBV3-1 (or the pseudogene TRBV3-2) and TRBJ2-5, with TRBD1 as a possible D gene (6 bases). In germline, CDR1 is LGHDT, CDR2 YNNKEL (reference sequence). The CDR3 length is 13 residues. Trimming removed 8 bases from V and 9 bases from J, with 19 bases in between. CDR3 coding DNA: TGTGCCAGCTACCGGACAGCAGAAGTGGCCCAGTACTTC. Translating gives CASYRTAEVAQYF.

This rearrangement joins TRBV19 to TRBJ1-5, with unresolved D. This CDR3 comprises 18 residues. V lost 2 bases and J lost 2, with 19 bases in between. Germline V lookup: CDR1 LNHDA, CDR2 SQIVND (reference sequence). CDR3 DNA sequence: TGTGCCAGTAGTATAAAGGGAGAAGTAGGTTATGGCAATCAGCCCCAGCATTTT. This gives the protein CASSIKGEVGYGNQPQHF.

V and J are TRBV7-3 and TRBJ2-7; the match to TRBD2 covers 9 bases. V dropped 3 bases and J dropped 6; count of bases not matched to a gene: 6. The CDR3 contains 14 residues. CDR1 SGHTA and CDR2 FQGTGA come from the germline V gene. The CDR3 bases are TGTGCCAGCAGCTTGGCGGGAGGGCCGGCCGAGCAGTACTTC. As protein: CASSLAGGPAEQYF.

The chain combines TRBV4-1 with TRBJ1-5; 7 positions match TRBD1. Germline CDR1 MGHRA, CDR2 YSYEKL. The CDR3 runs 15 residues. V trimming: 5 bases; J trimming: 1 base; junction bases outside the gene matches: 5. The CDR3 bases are TGCGCCAGCAGCACCCGACAGGGCAGCAATCAGCCCCAGCATTTT. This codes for CASSTRQGSNQPQHF.

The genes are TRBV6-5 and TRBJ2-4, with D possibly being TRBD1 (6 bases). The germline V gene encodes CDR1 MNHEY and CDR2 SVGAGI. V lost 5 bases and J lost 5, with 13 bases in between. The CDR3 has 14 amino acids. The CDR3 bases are TGTGCCAGCAGTAAACCGGGACAACAAAACATTCAGTACTTC. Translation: CASSKPGQQNIQYF.

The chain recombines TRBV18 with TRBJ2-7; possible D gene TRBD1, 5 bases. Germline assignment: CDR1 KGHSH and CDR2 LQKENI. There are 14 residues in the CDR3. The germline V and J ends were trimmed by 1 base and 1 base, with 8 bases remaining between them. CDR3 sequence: CASSPQQESYEQYF. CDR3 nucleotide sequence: TGTGCCAGCTCACCACAACAGGAATCCTACGAGCAGTACTTC. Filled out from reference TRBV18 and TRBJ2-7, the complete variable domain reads NAGVMQNPRHLVRRRGQEARLRCSPMKGHSHVYWYRQLPEEGLKFMVYLQKENIIDESGMPKERFSAEFPKEGPSILRIQQVVRGDSAAYFCASSPQQESYEQYFGPGTRLTVT.

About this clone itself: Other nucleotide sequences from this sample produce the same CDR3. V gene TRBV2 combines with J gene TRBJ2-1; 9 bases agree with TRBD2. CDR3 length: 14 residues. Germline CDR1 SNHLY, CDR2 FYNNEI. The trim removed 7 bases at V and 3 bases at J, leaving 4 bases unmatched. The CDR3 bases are TGTGCCAGCAAGACTAGCGGAGACTACAATGAGCAGTTCTTC. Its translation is CASKTSGDYNEQFF.

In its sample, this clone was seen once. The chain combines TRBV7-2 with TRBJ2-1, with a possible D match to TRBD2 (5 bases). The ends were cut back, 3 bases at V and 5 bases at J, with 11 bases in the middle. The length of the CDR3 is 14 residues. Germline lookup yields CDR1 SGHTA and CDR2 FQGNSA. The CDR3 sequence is CASSFVTNNNEQFF. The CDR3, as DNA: TGTGCCAGCAGCTTCGTGACTAACAACAATGAGCAGTTCTTC. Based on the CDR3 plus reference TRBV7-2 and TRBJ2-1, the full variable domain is GAGVSQSPSNKVTEKGKDVELRCDPISGHTALYWYRQSLGQGLEFLIYFQGNSAPDKSGLPSDRFSAERTGGSVSTLTIQRTQQEDSAVYLCASSFVTNNNEQFFGPGTRLTVL.

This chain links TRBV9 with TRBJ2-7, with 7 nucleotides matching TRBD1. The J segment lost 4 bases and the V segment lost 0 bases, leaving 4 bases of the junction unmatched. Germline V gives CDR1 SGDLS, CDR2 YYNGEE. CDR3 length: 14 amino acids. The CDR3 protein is CASSVDEGAYEQYF. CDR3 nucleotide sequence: TGTGCCAGCAGCGTAGATGAGGGGGCATACGAGCAGTACTTC. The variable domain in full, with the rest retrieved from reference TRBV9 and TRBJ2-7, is DSGVTQTPKHLITATGQRVTLRCSPRSGDLSVYWYQQSLDQGLQFLIQYYNGEERAKGNILERFSAQQFPDLHSELNLSSLELGDSALYFCASSVDEGAYEQYFGPGTRLTVT.

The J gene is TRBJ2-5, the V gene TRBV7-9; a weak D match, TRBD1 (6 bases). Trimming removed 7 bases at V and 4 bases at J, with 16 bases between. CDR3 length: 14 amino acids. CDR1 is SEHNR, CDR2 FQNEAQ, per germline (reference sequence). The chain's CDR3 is CASTSTGKGETQYF. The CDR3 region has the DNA TGTGCCAGCACATCTACAGGGAAGGGAGAGACCCAGTACTTC.

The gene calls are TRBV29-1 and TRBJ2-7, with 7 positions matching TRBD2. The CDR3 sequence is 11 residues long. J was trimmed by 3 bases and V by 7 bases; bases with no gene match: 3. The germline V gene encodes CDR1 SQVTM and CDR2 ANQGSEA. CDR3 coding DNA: TGCAGCGGGGGAGGGAGCTACGAGCAGTACTTC. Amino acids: CSGGGSYEQYF.